These 25 T cell receptor beta chains share one sample of origin, sequenced in a study of PD-1 blockade in classical Hodgkin lymphoma. This sample's time point: cycle 4 day 1 (C4D1), after more than five weeks of nivolumab. The patients all showed relapse after autologous stem cell transplantation, while their brentuximab vedotin exposure varied. The authors purified CD4+ T cells from thawed PBMCs by magnetic negative selection. Measured with immunoSEQ multiplex PCR; TCRdb has only the in-frame clones, and not every one. The sample includes 32,000 or so clones, about 90% of them seen just once. The starting material was CD4+ T cells from blood, obtained before the fourth cycle of nivolumab. These receptors all stem from a human donor with classical Hodgkin lymphoma.

V and J are TRBV28 and TRBJ1-2; 11 positions match TRBD1. The CDR3 has 16 amino acids. The J segment lost 1 base and the V segment lost 5 bases, leaving 6 bases of the junction unmatched. Germline V gene data show CDR1 as MDHEN and CDR2 as SYDVKM. CDR3 bases: TGTGCCAGCAGTGGGAGGACAGGGGGCTATAACTATGGCTACACCTTC. Translated: CASSGRTGGYNYGYTF.

This clone was recorded a few times. The J gene is TRBJ2-7, the V gene TRBV6-6; D not resolved. The V end was cut by 3 bases, the J end by 7 bases, with 10 bases between. Germline CDR1 MNHNY, CDR2 SVGAGI (reference sequence). The CDR3 has 12 amino acids. CDR3 protein: CASSYPNKEQYF. The CDR3 DNA sequence: TGTGCCAGCAGTTATCCCAACAAGGAGCAGTACTTC.

This chain connects TRBV29-1 to TRBJ1-3; D is unclear. The V and J ends lost 7 bases and 0 bases respectively, with 16 bases between them. The CDR3 extends over 15 amino acids. Looked up from germline, CDR1 is SQVTM and CDR2 is ANQGSEA. The CDR3 protein is CSGQQSTDSGNTIYF. The CDR3 DNA reads TGCAGCGGCCAACAGTCCACAGACTCTGGAAACACCATATATTTT.

This chain connects TRBV14 to TRBJ2-7; D may be TRBD1 (5 bases). Trimming removed 2 bases from V and 3 bases from J, with 8 bases in between. Germline V gene sequence: CDR1 SGHDN, CDR2 FVKESK. The CDR3 runs to 13 residues. The CDR3 DNA reads as TGTGCCAGCAGCCAAAGGGGTAACTACGAGCAGTACTTC. This gives the protein CASSQRGNYEQYF.

The chain is built from TRBV7-3 and TRBJ1-2; TRBD1 matches 8 bases. Germline V CDR1 and CDR2: SGHTA, FQGTGA. Trimming removed 4 bases from V and 8 bases from J; junction bases left unmatched: 6. This CDR3 is 13 amino acids long. The CDR3 region is CASSSPTGEGYTF. As DNA, the CDR3 is TGTGCCAGCAGCTCCCCGACAGGGGAAGGCTACACCTTC.

The V gene is TRBV2, the J gene TRBJ2-3; the D is unclear. Germline CDR1 reads SNHLY; CDR2 reads FYNNEI. The CDR3 is made up of 13 amino acids. V lost 0 bases, J lost 3 bases, and 4 bases lay in between. The CDR3 is CASSEALTDTQYF. CDR3 sequence (DNA): TGTGCCAGCAGTGAAGCTCTTACAGATACGCAGTATTTT.

The J gene is TRBJ2-2, the V gene TRBV15, with D possibly being TRBD1 (5 bases). Trimming removed 1 base at V and 4 bases at J, with 13 bases between. This CDR3 has 16 residues. Germline CDR1 LNHNV, CDR2 YYDKDF (reference sequence). CDR3 DNA sequence: TGTGCCACCAGCAGAGTGGCAGGGTCTGGCACCGGGGAGCTGTTTTTT. Amino acid sequence: CATSRVAGSGTGELFF.

V usage is TRBV29-1 and J usage is TRBJ2-5; 11 bases line up with TRBD2. The V segment lost 4 bases and the J segment 7 bases; nucleotides outside the gene matches: 11. The length of the CDR3 is 15 residues. In germline, CDR1 is SQVTM, CDR2 ANQGSEA. The CDR3 coding sequence is TGCAGCGTTGTTTTCCCACTAGCGGGAGATGGGACCCAGTACTTC. As protein: CSVVFPLAGDGTQYF.

The V call is TRBV19, the J call TRBJ1-5; maybe TRBD1 (6 bases). Germline V gives CDR1 LNHDA, CDR2 SQIVND (reference sequence). The CDR3 length is 14 residues. The V gene lost 6 bases and the J gene lost 0 bases, with 9 bases spanning the gap. CDR3 sequence reads: CASRRTVSNQPQHF. The CDR3 coding sequence is TGTGCCAGTAGACGGACAGTTAGCAATCAGCCCCAGCATTTT.

DNA for the CDR3: TGTGCCAGCAGTGAGCTGGGAGATACGCAGTATTTT. Amino acids: CASSELGDTQYF. The chain joins TRBV6-1 to TRBJ2-3; D is undetermined. V lost 3 bases and J lost 5, with 6 bases in between. Germline V gives CDR1 MNHNS, CDR2 SASEGT. The CDR3 contains 12 residues.

The chain combines TRBV7-2 with TRBJ2-7; D is ambiguous. CDR1 and CDR2 (germline): SGHTA, FQGNSA. This CDR3 has 13 amino acids. V lost 1 base to trimming and J lost 4 bases, with 8 bases between them. The CDR3 DNA is TGTGCCAGCAGCTTAGGGCCCGATTACGAGCAGTACTTC. It encodes CASSLGPDYEQYF.

The CDR3 protein is CASSLGAPGAKNIQYF. DNA for the CDR3: TGTGCCAGCAGCCTAGGAGCCCCGGGGGCCAAAAACATTCAGTACTTC. This chain uses TRBV28 with TRBJ2-4; TRBD2 might be the D (5 bases). CDR1 is MDHEN and CDR2 is SYDVKM in the germline V gene. Trimming cost V 6 bases and J 1 base, with 16 bases left between them. This CDR3 spans 16 amino acids.

The J gene is TRBJ2-7, the V gene TRBV5-4, with 7 bases fitting TRBD1. The CDR3 has 15 amino acids. Germline V lookup: CDR1 SGHNT, CDR2 YYREEE (reference sequence). J lost 6 bases, V lost 2 bases, and 11 bases had no gene match. The CDR3, as DNA: TGTGCCAGCAGCTTACAGGGGCGTAGGGTGAGCGAGCAGTACTTC. Translating gives CASSLQGRRVSEQYF.

This CDR3 reads CASSYRQGIYEQYF. CDR3 DNA: TGTGCCAGCAGTTATCGGCAGGGTATCTACGAGCAGTACTTC. The gene calls are TRBV6-5 and TRBJ2-7; the D gene is possibly TRBD1 (5 bases). V dropped 3 bases and J dropped 3 bases, with 12 bases sitting between them. Germline V gene sequence: CDR1 MNHEY, CDR2 SVGAGI. The CDR3 runs to 14 residues.

This rearrangement joins TRBV28 to TRBJ1-1; tentatively, D is TRBD1 (5 bases). The ends were cut back, 5 bases at V and 0 bases at J, with 13 bases in the middle. This CDR3 is built from 15 residues. Per the germline V gene, CDR1 is MDHEN and CDR2 is SYDVKM. CDR3 protein: CASSPSGMMNTEAFF. DNA of the CDR3: TGTGCCAGCAGTCCCTCAGGGATGATGAACACTGAAGCTTTCTTT.

The chain combines TRBV19 with TRBJ1-5, with D unresolved. V was trimmed by 8 bases and J by 4 bases, leaving 18 bases between them. This CDR3 is built from 15 residues. Germline V gene sequence: CDR1 LNHDA, CDR2 SQIVND (reference sequence). CDR3 sequence (DNA): TGTGCCAGTGGGAACGGCTGGGGAGGGAATCAGCCCCAGCATTTT. Its translation: CASGNGWGGNQPQHF.

The chain carries TRBV19 and TRBJ2-1; D call uncertain. This CDR3 contains 15 residues. Trimming took off 5 bases at V and 0 bases at J, with 11 bases between the two ends. Germline CDR1 reads LNHDA; CDR2 reads SQIVND (reference sequence). The CDR3 loop is CASSRTVSSYNEQFF. The DNA for the CDR3 is TGTGCCAGTAGTCGAACCGTTAGCTCCTACAATGAGCAGTTCTTC.

The chain couples TRBV25-1 to TRBJ2-7, with 9 bases identical to TRBD1. The germline V gene has CDR1 MGHDK and CDR2 SYGVNS. This CDR3 comprises 15 residues. Losses at the gene ends were 5 bases for V and 7 bases for J; bases not matched to a gene: 12. The CDR3, as DNA: TGTGCCAGCAGTCCGTCCGACAGGGGGAAGAGGGAGCAGTACTTC. Translated: CASSPSDRGKREQYF.

The V and J genes are TRBV7-9 and TRBJ1-5, with D perhaps TRBD1 (5 bases). V lost 3 bases to trimming and J lost 3 bases, with 18 bases between them. The CDR3 totals 17 residues. Germline V lookup: CDR1 SEHNR, CDR2 FQNEAQ (reference sequence). The CDR3 is CASSFYGIGADNQPQHF. Written as DNA, the CDR3 is TGTGCCAGCAGCTTTTACGGCATCGGGGCAGACAATCAGCCCCAGCATTTT.

The rearrangement uses TRBV28 and TRBJ2-1; the D gene is possibly TRBD1 (6 bases). The CDR3 is made up of 15 amino acids. Trimming cost V 8 bases and J 10 bases, with 24 bases left between them. Germline CDR1 is MDHEN and CDR2 is SYDVKM. The CDR3 nucleotides read TGTGCCAGCCAGAGGCTCGGCAGGGGCCCCTCGGAGCAGTTCTTC. Translation: CASQRLGRGPSEQFF. Based on the CDR3 plus reference TRBV28 and TRBJ2-1, the full variable domain is DVKVTQSSRYLVKRTGEKVFLECVQDMDHENMFWYRQDPGLGLRLIYFSYDVKMKEKGDIPEGYSVSREKKERFSLILESASTNQTSMYLCASQRLGRGPSEQFFGPGTRLTVL.

The gene calls are TRBV19 and TRBJ2-3, with 7 bases fitting TRBD2. V lost 3 bases and J lost 0; bases outside the gene matches: 15. The CDR3 spans 19 residues. The V gene's germline CDR1 is LNHDA and CDR2 SQIVND (reference sequence). The CDR3 DNA sequence: TGTGCCAGTAGTATGAGAAGAGCGGGATGGGCCCCTAGCACAGATACGCAGTATTTT. This gives the protein CASSMRRAGWAPSTDTQYF. The full variable domain, completed using reference TRBV19 and TRBJ2-3, is DGGITQSPKYLFRKEGQNVTLSCEQNLNHDAMYWYRQDPGQGLRLIYYSQIVNDFQKGDIAEGYSVSREKKESFPLTVTSAQKNPTAFYLCASSMRRAGWAPSTDTQYFGPGTRLTVL.

The gene calls are TRBV7-3 and TRBJ1-1, with 8 nucleotides matching TRBD1. V gave up 2 bases and J gave up 4 bases; unmatched junction bases: 6. CDR3 size: 15 residues. In germline, CDR1 is SGHTA, CDR2 FQGTGA. CDR3 sequence reads: CASSLLDRVGTEAFF. CDR3 bases: TGTGCCAGCAGCTTATTGGACAGGGTTGGCACTGAAGCTTTCTTT.

V and J are TRBV30 and TRBJ1-5; 7 positions agree with TRBD1. The CDR3 covers 15 residues. V shed 2 bases and J 1 base; nucleotides not matched to a gene: 5. Per germline, CDR1 GTSNPN and CDR2 SVGIG (reference sequence). CDR3 nucleotide sequence: TGTGCCTGGAGTACGATGACAGGGAGCAATCAGCCCCAGCATTTT. This translates into CAWSTMTGSNQPQHF. Filled out from reference TRBV30 and TRBJ1-5, the complete variable domain reads SQTIHQWPATLVQPVGSPLSLECTVEGTSNPNLYWYRQAAGRGLQLLFYSVGIGQISSEVPQNLSASRPQDRQFILSSKKLLLSDSGFYLCAWSTMTGSNQPQHFGDGTRLSIL.

The rearrangement links TRBV5-1 to TRBJ2-5; TRBD2 agrees at 13 bases. V lost 5 bases and J lost 5; bases outside the gene matches: 3. The length of the CDR3 is 14 residues. Per the germline V gene, CDR1 is SGHRS and CDR2 is YFSETQ. The CDR3: CASRWGLAGETQYF. CDR3 nucleotide sequence: TGCGCCAGCAGGTGGGGACTAGCGGGGGAGACCCAGTACTTC. Full variable domain (rest looked up from reference TRBV5-1 and TRBJ2-5): KAGVTQTPRYLIKTRGQQVTLSCSPISGHRSVSWYQQTPGQGLQFLFEYFSETQRNKGNFPGRFSGRQFSNSRSEMNVSTLELGDSALYLCASRWGLAGETQYFGPGTRLLVL.

This CDR3 reads CASSYGDYTYEQYF. CDR3 nucleotide sequence: TGCGCCAGCAGTTACGGGGACTATACTTACGAGCAGTACTTC. This sequence joins TRBV5-1 and TRBJ2-7, with TRBD2 matching over 7 bases. The CDR3 is 14 residues long. Unmatched junction bases numbered 9, after V lost 5 bases and J lost 4 bases. CDR1 SGHRS and CDR2 YFSETQ come from the germline V gene.